Listed here are 32 T cell receptor beta chains from one sample, sequenced in a study of blood T cells in healthy people across ages. Using a J-beta primer mix together with a sample-barcoded 5' primer, a second PCR was run for roughly 7 to 12 cycles. TCRdb processed the 5' RACE reads anew with MiXCR; each CDR3 protein has one entry. Of 1.5 million to 2 million distinct CDR3 sequences listed, about 50% were seen once; the top ten hold around 2.1%. The sequencing input was blood. These receptors all come from a woman aged 40 to 49 in good health.

V gene TRBV24-1 combines with J gene TRBJ2-5, with TRBD2 identical over 9 bases. CDR1 and CDR2 (germline): KGHDR, SFDVKD. V trimming: 5 bases; J trimming: 7 bases; junction bases outside the gene matches: 4. This CDR3 has 13 amino acids. The CDR3 region is CATSGAGGPTQYF. Written as DNA, the CDR3 is TGTGCCACCAGTGGAGCGGGGGGTCCGACCCAGTACTTC.

The rearrangement joins TRBV6-6 to TRBJ2-7, with D unresolved. CDR1 MNHNY and CDR2 SVGAGI come from the germline V gene (reference sequence). The ends were cut back, 7 bases at V and 4 bases at J, with 14 bases in the middle. The CDR3 runs 13 residues. CDR3 sequence (DNA): TGTGCCAGCACTGAGTCGGCTACTTACGAGCAGTACTTC. It is translated as CASTESATYEQYF.

Turning to this clonotype: A much larger clone lies a single base off, so this may be a read error. The chain combines TRBV28 with TRBJ1-2, with 8 bases that match TRBD1. CDR1 and CDR2 (germline): MDHEN, SYDVKM. CDR3 length equals 16 residues. V shed 1 base and J 4 bases; nucleotides not matched to a gene: 8. The CDR3 DNA reads as TGTGCCAGCAGTTTATTTGCCGGACAGGGTACCTATGGCTACACCTTC. It is translated as CASSLFAGQGTYGYTF.

The chain is built from TRBV20-1 and TRBJ2-3; 9 bases agree with TRBD2. CDR3 length: 15 amino acids. The J segment lost 1 base and the V segment lost 2 bases, leaving 4 bases of the junction unmatched. Germline V CDR1 and CDR2: DFQATT, SNEGSKA (reference sequence). CDR3 in amino acids: CSARHIAGGTDTQYF. CDR3 bases: TGCAGTGCTAGACATATAGCGGGGGGCACAGATACGCAGTATTTT.

The rearrangement joins TRBV29-1 to TRBJ1-2; tentative D call: TRBD1 (5 bases). Germline V lookup: CDR1 SQVTM, CDR2 ANQGSEA. Deletions cut 7 bases from V and 8 bases from J, with 20 bases between. The CDR3 extends over 13 amino acids. The CDR3 protein is CSARLVGAGGYTF. CDR3 DNA sequence: TGCAGCGCCCGCTTAGTTGGGGCAGGGGGCTACACCTTC. The variable domain in full, completed from reference TRBV29-1 and TRBJ1-2, reads SAVISQKPSRDICQRGTSLTIQCQVDSQVTMMFWYRQQPGQSLTLIATANQGSEATYESGFVIDKFPISRPNLTFSTLTVSNMSPEDSSIYLCSARLVGAGGYTFGSGTRLTVV.

The J gene is TRBJ1-2, the V gene TRBV20-1, with a weak D call TRBD1 (5 bases). This CDR3 comprises 15 residues. The V gene's germline CDR1 is DFQATT and CDR2 SNEGSKA (reference sequence). V lost 7 bases and J lost 1, with 19 bases in between. In DNA, the CDR3 is TGCAGTGGGGGGTCGGTCCGGGTGATTAACTATGGCTACACCTTC. It translates to CSGGSVRVINYGYTF.

This chain links TRBV3-1 with TRBJ2-3, with 7 positions matching TRBD2. The CDR3 extends over 16 amino acids. The V gene's germline CDR1 is LGHDT and CDR2 YNNKEL (reference sequence). The V gene end was trimmed by 0 bases and the J gene end by 1 base; junction bases not matched to a gene: 4. The CDR3: CASSQDRRGGTDTQYF. CDR3 coding DNA: TGTGCCAGCAGCCAAGATCGACGGGGGGGCACAGATACGCAGTATTTT.

The chain is built from TRBV20-1 and TRBJ2-5; the D gene is possibly TRBD1 (5 bases). Germline V CDR1 and CDR2: DFQATT, SNEGSKA (reference sequence). Trimming cost V 3 bases and J 1 base, with 9 bases left between them. The CDR3 contains 13 residues. Here the CDR3 DNA reads TGCAGTGCTAGTCAAGGGGCCCAAGAGACCCAGTACTTC. Amino acid sequence: CSASQGAQETQYF.

The CDR3 DNA reads as TGCGCCAGCAGCTTGGCTCTTCCAGAGATGGCTTCTGGCTACACCTTC. This gives the protein CASSLALPEMASGYTF. The chain carries TRBV5-1 and TRBJ1-2; D remains unclear. Trimming pared 0 bases from V and 7 bases from J, leaving 19 bases between. CDR1 and CDR2 from the germline V gene are SGHRS and YFSETQ. This CDR3 is built from 16 residues. Based on the CDR3 plus reference TRBV5-1 and TRBJ1-2, the full variable domain is KAGVTQTPRYLIKTRGQQVTLSCSPISGHRSVSWYQQTPGQGLQFLFEYFSETQRNKGNFPGRFSGRQFSNSRSEMNVSTLELGDSALYLCASSLALPEMASGYTFGSGTRLTVV.

V is TRBV20-1 and J is TRBJ1-2; tentative D call: TRBD1 (6 bases). Germline V CDR1 and CDR2: DFQATT, SNEGSKA (reference sequence). There are 12 residues in the CDR3. V was trimmed by 5 bases and J by 3 bases, leaving 10 bases between them. Here the CDR3 DNA reads TGCAGTGCTCTTAGACAGGACTATGGCTACACCTTC. Translated: CSALRQDYGYTF.

This clonotype was counted between two and nine times. The chain couples TRBV6-2 or TRBV6-3 to TRBJ2-2; D is possibly TRBD1 (5 bases). Trimming removed 2 bases at V and 5 bases at J, with 9 bases between. This CDR3 spans 14 amino acids. The V gene's germline CDR1 is MNHEY and CDR2 SVGEGT. DNA of the CDR3: TGTGCCAGCAGTTACGGGGCTAGAACCGGGGAGCTGTTTTTT. Translating it yields CASSYGARTGELFF.

The chain employs TRBV2 and TRBJ2-1; tentative D call: TRBD1 (5 bases). Looked up from germline, CDR1 is SNHLY and CDR2 is FYNNEI. V was shortened by 8 bases and J by 14 bases, with 10 bases between the two germline ends. This CDR3 is 9 amino acids long. As DNA, the CDR3 is TGTGCCAGCGGAACAGGAAAGTTCTTC. It codes for CASGTGKFF. Supplemented by reference TRBV2 and TRBJ2-1, the full variable domain reads EPEVTQTPSHQVTQMGQEVILRCVPISNHLYFYWYRQILGQKVEFLVSFYNNEISEKSEIFDDQFSVERPDGSNFTLKIRSTKLEDSAMYFCASGTGKFFGPGTRLTVL.

In this sample, this clonotype turned up a few times. The chain employs TRBV12-3 or TRBV12-4 and TRBJ1-2, with unresolved D. Between the trimmed V and J ends, which lost 7 bases and 4 bases, there was a span of 16 bases. There are 14 residues in the CDR3. The CDR3 bases are TGTGCCAGCACCTTGGCCCCGACCTCCTATGGCTACACCTTC. Translated: CASTLAPTSYGYTF.

The chain employs TRBV7-2 and TRBJ2-1, with D possibly being TRBD2 (5 bases). Germline values: CDR1 SGHTA, CDR2 FQGNSA. V dropped 3 bases and J dropped 1 base, with 16 bases sitting between them. This CDR3 has 17 residues. The CDR3 sequence is CASSFGTPRGSYNEQFF. The CDR3, as DNA: TGTGCCAGCAGCTTCGGTACACCTCGGGGTTCCTACAATGAGCAGTTCTTC.

A few counts support this clonotype. The chain is built from TRBV7-9 and TRBJ1-4; possibly TRBD1 for D (6 bases). Trimming took 5 bases from V and 8 from J, leaving 18 bases between them. The CDR3 loop spans 15 amino acids. The germline CDR1 and CDR2 sequences are SEHNR and FQNEAQ (reference sequence). This CDR3 reads CASSLRGDKEEKLFF. In DNA, the CDR3 is TGTGCCAGCAGCCTGCGGGGGGACAAAGAAGAAAAACTGTTTTTT. The full variable domain, with the rest looked up from reference TRBV7-9 and TRBJ1-4, is DTGVSQNPRHKITKRGQNVTFRCDPISEHNRLYWYRQTLGQGPEFLTYFQNEAQLEKSRLLSDRFSAERPKGSFSTLEIQRTEQGDSAMYLCASSLRGDKEEKLFFGSGTQLSVL.

The chain recombines TRBV7-8 with TRBJ2-5, with TRBD2 as a possible D gene (5 bases). Trimming cost V 4 bases and J 1 base, with 10 bases left between them. Germline V CDR1 and CDR2: SGHVS, FQNEAQ. CDR3 length equals 14 residues. CDR3 amino acids: CASSSTRTQETQYF. As DNA, the CDR3 is TGTGCCAGCAGCTCAACTAGAACCCAAGAGACCCAGTACTTC.

This sequence joins TRBV4-1 and TRBJ2-5; 7 positions match TRBD2. Germline CDR1 MGHRA, CDR2 YSYEKL. Trimming removed 1 base from V and 4 bases from J; junction bases left unmatched: 6. This CDR3 region has 15 residues. CDR3 bases: TGCGCCAGCAGCCAAGCAGCGGGGCGGCGAGAGACCCAGTACTTC. This codes for CASSQAAGRRETQYF.

The genes are TRBV28 and TRBJ2-7; 11 nucleotides align to TRBD1. With 3 bases clipped from V and 5 bases from J, the junction kept 9 bases outside the gene matches. The CDR3 has 16 amino acids. Per germline, CDR1 MDHEN and CDR2 SYDVKM. The CDR3 loop is CASSFGTGGMTNEQYF. Written as DNA, the CDR3 is TGTGCCAGCAGTTTCGGGACAGGGGGTATGACGAACGAGCAGTACTTC.

The V call is TRBV6-6, the J call TRBJ1-1; 8 bases fit TRBD1. This CDR3 is built from 13 residues. The ends lost 6 bases at V and 8 bases at J; junction bases unmatched: 8. CDR1 MNHNY and CDR2 SVGAGI come from the germline V gene (reference sequence). CDR3 bases: TGTGCCAGCAGCCTCCCGGACAGGGAAGAAGCTTTCTTT. Translation: CASSLPDREEAFF.

V usage is TRBV7-8 and J usage is TRBJ2-5; TRBD2 matches 14 bases. Germline lookup yields CDR1 SGHVS and CDR2 FQNEAQ. With 0 bases clipped from V and 0 bases from J, the junction kept 9 bases outside the gene matches. This CDR3 has 20 residues. The DNA for the CDR3 is TGTGCCAGCAGCTTAGCCAGAGGGACTAGCGGGGGCGGGCACCAAGAGACCCAGTACTTC. Its protein is CASSLARGTSGGGHQETQYF.

This chain joins TRBV20-1 and TRBJ2-4; 8 bases agree with TRBD2. Germline assignment: CDR1 DFQATT and CDR2 SNEGSKA (reference sequence). The CDR3 has 12 amino acids. With V trimmed by 3 bases and J by 6 bases, 1 base remained unmatched. Here the CDR3 reads CSASGGVNIQYF. The CDR3 coding sequence is TGCAGTGCTAGCGGGGGGGTAAACATTCAGTACTTC.

With regard to this clonotype: A read error may account for a junction end that differs from germline. The genes are TRBV4-1 and TRBJ2-7; 8 bases are shared with TRBD1. CDR1 and CDR2 (germline): MGHRA, YSYEKL. The CDR3 has 17 amino acids. CDR3 amino acids: CASSKEGTGTGSYEQYF. DNA for the CDR3: TGCGCCAGCAGCAAAGAGGGGACTGGGACAGGTTCCTACGAGCAGTACTTC.

The J gene is TRBJ1-1, the V gene TRBV6-4; D gene uncertain. Trimming stripped 4 bases from V and 4 bases from J, with 10 bases between. The CDR3 sequence is 13 residues long. The germline gives CDR1 MRHNA, CDR2 SNTAGT. The CDR3 nucleotides are TGTGCCAGCAGTGCGGGATCGGGCACTGAAGCTTTCTTT. It is translated as CASSAGSGTEAFF.

The CDR3 spells CASSLPSWGLYNEQFF. CDR3 bases: TGTGCCAGCAGCTTGCCTAGCTGGGGGCTCTACAATGAGCAGTTCTTC. This chain joins TRBV5-4 and TRBJ2-1; perhaps TRBD1 as D (6 bases). This CDR3 has 16 residues. Germline V gene data show CDR1 as SGHNT and CDR2 as YYREEE (reference sequence). The V gene lost 1 base and the J gene lost 3 bases, with 14 bases spanning the gap.

V and J are TRBV15 and TRBJ2-1; no reliable D call. Trimming stripped 4 bases from V and 0 bases from J, with 13 bases between. The CDR3 length is 16 residues. Germline V gene sequence: CDR1 LNHNV, CDR2 YYDKDF (reference sequence). The CDR3 sequence is CATSTGRYSSYNEQFF. CDR3 coding DNA: TGTGCCACCAGCACAGGTAGGTATAGCTCCTACAATGAGCAGTTCTTC.

The CDR3 DNA reads TGCGCCAGCAGCCAAGAGGAGGGGGGAGAGACCCAGTACTTC. Amino acids: CASSQEEGGETQYF. V gene TRBV4-3 combines with J gene TRBJ2-7; D possibly matches TRBD1 or TRBD2 (6 bases each). The J call is in doubt because the DNA end fits TRBJ2-5 better. The CDR3 is 14 residues long. Per germline, CDR1 LGHNA and CDR2 YSLEER.

This clonotype has ten or more counts. The chain joins TRBV7-6 to TRBJ2-3; either TRBD1 or TRBD2 may fit D (7 bases each). There are 16 residues in the CDR3. Germline CDR1 is SGHVS and CDR2 is FNYEAQ. Trimming pared 3 bases from V and 3 bases from J, leaving 16 bases between. This chain's CDR3 is CASSLGAGGETDTQYF. The CDR3 nucleotides are TGTGCCAGCAGCTTGGGAGCAGGGGGGGAAACAGATACGCAGTATTTT.

The V call is TRBV6-5, the J call TRBJ1-1, with 7 nucleotides matching TRBD1. The CDR3 is made up of 15 amino acids. From germline, CDR1 is MNHEY and CDR2 SVGAGI. The V and J ends lost 7 bases and 4 bases, in that order; junction bases with no gene match: 12. The CDR3 here is CASTDPGGPFTEAFF. The CDR3 region has the DNA TGTGCCAGCACTGACCCAGGGGGTCCCTTCACTGAAGCTTTCTTT.

V gene TRBV29-1 combines with J gene TRBJ2-7; D is ambiguous. Per the germline V gene, CDR1 is SQVTM and CDR2 is ANQGSEA. Deletions cut 8 bases from V and 7 bases from J, with 21 bases between. This CDR3 region has 13 residues. The CDR3 loop reads CSPTGPPYNEQYF. DNA of the CDR3: TGCAGCCCGACCGGGCCGCCCTACAATGAGCAGTACTTC.

The gene calls are TRBV20-1 and TRBJ2-5; 9 bases fit TRBD1. Per germline, CDR1 DFQATT and CDR2 SNEGSKA (reference sequence). The CDR3 loop spans 17 amino acids. V lost 0 bases and J lost 5; bases outside the gene matches: 13. CDR3 loop: CSARDSYGTGISETQYF. Here the CDR3 DNA reads TGCAGTGCTAGAGATTCGTACGGGACAGGGATCTCGGAGACCCAGTACTTC.

The CDR3 nucleotides read TGTGCCAGCACGGGACTAGCGGGGAATATAAATACGCAGTATTTT. It is translated as CASTGLAGNINTQYF. V gene TRBV5-4 combines with J gene TRBJ2-3; TRBD2 agrees at 13 bases. Germline loops: CDR1 SGHNT, CDR2 YYREEE (reference sequence). V gave up 6 bases and J gave up 7 bases; unmatched junction bases: 8. This CDR3 is 15 amino acids long.

The chain carries TRBV27 and TRBJ1-5; unclear D gene. V lost 2 bases to trimming and J lost 7 bases, with 12 bases between them. Germline assignment: CDR1 MNHEY and CDR2 SMNVEV (reference sequence). The CDR3 covers 14 residues. CDR3 DNA: TGTGCCAGCAGTTTAACGGGAGCGGGGCAGCCCCAGCATTTT. It is translated as CASSLTGAGQPQHF.